This T cell receptor (beta chain) appears in the sequencing data of a study of regulatory T cells in long-lasting Graves disease. Broader study findings: Relative to newly diagnosed Graves' patients, persistent ones had lower TCR diversity.

Researchers made TCR beta libraries by using iRepertoire HTBI primers and running Arm-PCR on CDR3 regions. In the original workflow: Samples jointly harbored 62 TRBV and over 13 TRBJ segments. TCRdb reprocessed the multiplex PCR reads via MiXCR and lists one record per CDR3 protein. The V and J calls follow TCRdb's processing rather than the paper's. The sample lists hundreds of thousands of distinct CDR3 sequences; about 16% were seen once. As for time point: newly diagnosed GD, antithyroid drugs for less than 3 months. PBMC RNA served as the TCR library source. An endocrinology department in Xi'an, China, supplied the patients. Germline lookup yields CDR1 SNHLY and CDR2 FYNNEI. The length of the CDR3 is 11 residues. V was clipped by 2 bases and J by 8 bases, with 6 bases between them. This clonotype was seen at least ten times. Its target is unknown. These sequences were also reported in another study, on T cells in Graves' hyperthyroidism and ophthalmopathy. That paper notes: The TCR CDR3 first-round RT-PCR relied on the HTBI primer set.

Sample: peripheral blood mononuclear cells (PBMCs), taken at new diagnosis, from a patient treated with antithyroid drugs. The clonotype originates from a woman aged 40-65 years with Graves disease. This chain connects TRBV2 to TRBJ1-2, with D unclear. DNA for the CDR3: TGTGCCAGCAGTGAATATGAAGGCTACACCTTC. Translating gives CASSEYEGYTF. The full variable domain, rest sourced from reference TRBV2 and TRBJ1-2, is EPEVTQTPSHQVTQMGQEVILRCVPISNHLYFYWYRQILGQKVEFLVSFYNNEISEKSEIFDDQFSVERPDGSNFTLKIRSTKLEDSAMYFCASSEYEGYTFGSGTRLTVV.